Reported below is one TCR beta chain. This sample was included in a study of CD8 T cells in Susac syndrome. Study at large: Active disease was present in about 6 of the sequenced Susac syndrome patients, and remission in eight. Patients with Susac syndrome were therapy-naive, treated with corticosteroids, or treated with intravenous immunoglobulin alone when blood was collected.

About 0.5 to 1 ug RNA was reverse transcribed with random hexamers. An immunoSEQ multiplex PCR amplified TCR beta CDR3 over 54 Vbeta and 13 Jbeta. Via MiXCR, TCRdb re-called the immunoSEQ multiplex PCR reads, giving one row per CDR3 protein. The profile shows hundreds of thousands of distinct CDR3 sequences, 95% to 97% of them singletons. All included Susac syndrome patients satisfied recently defined diagnostic criteria for definite or probable disease. This CDR3 has 16 residues. Germline V gene data show CDR1 as MNHNY and CDR2 as SVGAGI (reference sequence). Trimming cost V 1 base and J 1 base, with 10 bases left between them.

What was sequenced was CD4+ T cells from PBMCs. The origin of this receptor is a human donor with Susac syndrome. The genes are TRBV6-6 and TRBJ2-2; D might be TRBD2 (6 bases). The CDR3 sequence is CASSYWRAVNTGELFF. CDR3 DNA sequence: TGTGCCAGCAGTTACTGGAGGGCGGTGAACACCGGGGAGCTGTTTTTT.